This TCR beta chain came from a study of cytomegalovirus exposure and HLA in healthy donors. Study-level findings and limits: Looking again later, the authors saw that most CMV-associated TCR beta chains seemed HLA-restricted. There was a cluster of highly shared sequence variants that was likely a sequencing artifact.

As regards this clone: Antigen: not known.

Vbeta (60) and Jbeta (13) primers were used in the PCR. The data were produced by immunoSEQ multiplex PCR, yet TCRdb's version contains in-frame clones alone and is incomplete. The sample carries more than 140,000 clones, 82% recorded once. This receptor was obtained from a man between 18 and 29 years old in good health and CMV-seropositive. Sequenced input: PBMCs.

The CDR3 region is CASSSGVTGRNEQYF. CDR3 in DNA: TGTGCCAGCAGCTCAGGGGTGACAGGGAGGAACGAGCAGTACTTC. The rearrangement uses TRBV7-9 and TRBJ2-7; maybe TRBD1 (7 bases). Germline CDR1 is SEHNR and CDR2 is FQNEAQ (reference sequence). V was cut by 4 bases and J by 5 bases, with 18 bases left in between. This CDR3 contains 15 residues. Variable domain in full (rest from reference TRBV7-9 and TRBJ2-7): DTGVSQNPRHKITKRGQNVTFRCDPISEHNRLYWYRQTLGQGPEFLTYFQNEAQLEKSRLLSDRFSAERPKGSFSTLEIQRTEQGDSAMYLCASSSGVTGRNEQYFGPGTRLTVT.